The sequence of this TCR beta chain was determined in a study of shared clonotypes between healthy human individuals. Study conclusions and caveats: Depth of sequencing was expected to influence donor clonotype sharing. Generation probabilities of non-shared clonotypes were lower (relative to those shared by all four donors). Rarefaction showed sorted-subset sequencing was incomplete despite large depth.

This CDR3 has 11 residues. CDR1 and CDR2 (germline): SGHRS, YFSETQ. CD4+ cells underwent separation, giving CD45RA+ naive and CD45RA-negative memory subsets. As concerns this clone: What it recognizes is unknown.

Sequencing used immunoSEQ multiplex PCR; TCRdb keeps in-frame clones, though not all of them. The repertoire holds roughly 2.2 million clones, with more than 85% as singletons. Material for sequencing was naive CD4+ T cells from PBMCs. The sample's subset: CD45RA+ positively selected. J is TRBJ2-1 and V is TRBV5-1; D may be TRBD2 (5 bases). This sequence originates from a man younger than 35 in good health. Some clones in this sample may be carry-over from other donors' samples. Here the CDR3 DNA reads TGCGTATCGTCGCGGGCCAATGAGCAGTTCTTC. This codes for CVSSRANEQFF.